One sample yielded the 20 T cell receptor beta chains listed below, sequenced in a study of T cell responses to AZD1222 COVID-19 vaccine. Some clones are missing from TCRdb's copy, which holds only in-frame ones; the method was immunoSEQ multiplex PCR. The sample consists of about 97,000 clones, about 90% of them appearing once. This specimen consisted of peripheral blood, obtained 28 days after the second AZD1222 dose. These receptors were taken from an adult who received the AZD1222 COVID-19 vaccine.

The rearrangement joins TRBV6-5 to TRBJ2-7, with D possibly matching TRBD1 (5 bases). V was cut by 3 bases and J by 6 bases, with 6 bases left in between. The CDR3 is made up of 11 amino acids. CDR1 MNHEY and CDR2 SVGAGI come from the germline V gene. DNA of the CDR3: TGTGCCAGCAGTTATGACAGCGAGCAGTACTTC. This translates into CASSYDSEQYF.

This chain connects TRBV7-2 to TRBJ2-3; no firm D call. V was trimmed by 1 base and J by 1 base, leaving 9 bases between them. Per the germline V gene, CDR1 is SGHTA and CDR2 is FQGNSA. The CDR3 spans 15 residues. CDR3 in amino acids: CASSLGPVGTDTQYF. Written as DNA, the CDR3 is TGTGCCAGCAGCTTAGGGCCAGTCGGCACAGATACGCAGTATTTT.

The gene calls are TRBV19 and TRBJ1-1, with D tentatively TRBD1 (5 bases). Germline V gene sequence: CDR1 LNHDA, CDR2 SQIVND (reference sequence). The CDR3 loop spans 15 amino acids. The V end lost 5 bases, the J end lost 0 bases, and 13 bases lay between the germline ends. This CDR3 reads CASSSDRIMNTEAFF. CDR3 bases: TGTGCCAGTAGTTCAGACAGAATCATGAACACTGAAGCTTTCTTT.

This chain joins TRBV6-5 and TRBJ2-1; D perhaps matches TRBD2 (5 bases). The germline V gene encodes CDR1 MNHEY and CDR2 SVGAGI. The CDR3 runs to 14 residues. The V end lost 5 bases, the J end lost 6 bases, and 14 bases lay between the germline ends. The CDR3 DNA is TGTGCCAGCAGTCTTGCGGGCCGAATCAATGAGCAGTTCTTC. Translating it yields CASSLAGRINEQFF.

The rearrangement uses TRBV2 and TRBJ2-2; no definite D call. CDR1 is SNHLY, CDR2 FYNNEI, per germline. V lost 1 base and J 1 base, leaving 1 base between the germline ends. The CDR3 has 13 residues. For the CDR3, the DNA is TGTGCCAGCAGTGAAGGGAACACCGGGGAGCTGTTTTTT. As protein: CASSEGNTGELFF.

J is TRBJ1-5 and V is TRBV5-5, with no clear D. CDR1 and CDR2 from the germline V gene are SGHKS and YYEKEE (reference sequence). V dropped 7 bases and J dropped 7 bases, with 18 bases sitting between them. CDR3 length: 14 amino acids. The CDR3 is CASGLGQRGQPQHF. As DNA, the CDR3 is TGTGCCAGCGGCCTAGGGCAGCGGGGACAGCCCCAGCATTTT. The variable domain in full, with the rest retrieved from reference TRBV5-5 and TRBJ1-5, is DAGVTQSPTHLIKTRGQQVTLRCSPISGHKSVSWYQQVLGQGPQFIFQYYEKEERGRGNFPDRFSARQFPNYSSELNVNALLLGDSALYLCASGLGQRGQPQHFGDGTRLSIL.

The rearrangement links TRBV11-2 to TRBJ2-3, with 9 bases fitting TRBD2. V shed 5 bases and J 9 bases; nucleotides not matched to a gene: 3. The CDR3 has 12 residues. Looked up from germline, CDR1 is SGHAT and CDR2 is FQNNGV. For the CDR3, the DNA is TGTGCCAGCAGCCATAGCGGGGGCACGCAGTATTTT. It codes for CASSHSGGTQYF.

The chain combines TRBV7-2 with TRBJ2-7, with unresolved D. This CDR3 region has 15 residues. The germline V and J ends were trimmed by 5 bases and 7 bases, with 21 bases remaining between them. In germline, CDR1 is SGHTA, CDR2 FQGNSA. The CDR3 is CASSPSRVGSSEQYF. In nucleotides, the CDR3 is TGTGCCAGCAGCCCGAGTAGAGTGGGTTCGAGTGAGCAGTACTTC.

This sequence joins TRBV7-2 and TRBJ1-2; possible D gene TRBD1, 5 bases. Germline V lookup: CDR1 SGHTA, CDR2 FQGNSA. V lost 2 bases, J lost 4 bases, and 14 bases lay in between. The CDR3 has 15 amino acids. The CDR3 spells CASSLTGEPGYGYTF. The CDR3 DNA follows: TGTGCCAGCAGCTTAACGGGGGAACCGGGCTATGGCTACACCTTC.

V and J are TRBV2 and TRBJ1-2; weak D call: TRBD1 (6 bases). The CDR3 is made up of 13 amino acids. Germline lookup yields CDR1 SNHLY and CDR2 FYNNEI. The germline V and J ends were trimmed by 8 bases and 5 bases, with 15 bases remaining between them. The CDR3 here is CASQDSGFYGYTF. Here the CDR3 DNA reads TGTGCCAGCCAGGACAGTGGCTTTTATGGCTACACCTTC.

The V and J genes are TRBV5-6 and TRBJ1-5; 7 bases match TRBD1. This CDR3 is built from 14 residues. The germline gives CDR1 SGHDT, CDR2 YYEEEE. J gave up 9 bases and V 0 bases, and 6 bases lay outside the gene matches. Here the CDR3 DNA reads TGTGCCAGCAGCTTGGCGGGCCCAGGGGGGCCCCAGCATTTT. Translated: CASSLAGPGGPQHF.

The V and J genes are TRBV7-9 and TRBJ2-7; TRBD1 agrees at 8 bases. The CDR3 covers 14 residues. CDR1 is SEHNR and CDR2 is FQNEAQ in the germline V gene (reference sequence). Losses at the gene ends were 5 bases for V and 3 bases for J; bases not matched to a gene: 6. The CDR3 loop is CASSPRTGFYEQYF. The CDR3 DNA follows: TGTGCCAGCAGCCCTAGGACAGGGTTCTACGAGCAGTACTTC.

This chain links TRBV21-1 with TRBJ1-1; the table's D call, TRBD1, was not checked against the DNA. TRBV21-1 is a pseudogene segment. This CDR3 is built from 14 residues. The CDR3 protein is CASGAGVGHTEAFF. The CDR3 coding sequence is TGTGCCAGCGGAGCAGGGGTAGGGCACACTGAAGCTTTCTTT.

This chain joins TRBV28 and TRBJ1-5; 7 positions match TRBD1. The CDR3 is 13 amino acids. Trimming at V came to 6 bases and at J to 6 bases, leaving 5 bases not matched to a gene. In germline, CDR1 is MDHEN, CDR2 SYDVKM. For the CDR3, the DNA is TGTGCCAGCAGATCGACAGGGTTTCAGCCCCAGCATTTT. This translates into CASRSTGFQPQHF.

The chain recombines TRBV6-2 or TRBV6-3 with TRBJ1-5; 11 positions agree with TRBD1. Trimming took 7 bases from V and 7 from J; bases not matched to a gene: 9. In germline, CDR1 is MNHEY, CDR2 SVGEGT. This CDR3 is built from 15 residues. The CDR3 DNA is TGTGCCAGCACCCCGGACAGGGGGCTCCGACAGCCCCAGCATTTT. Translating it yields CASTPDRGLRQPQHF.

The V call is TRBV6-5, the J call TRBJ1-2; unclear D gene. The CDR3 has 14 residues. CDR1 MNHEY and CDR2 SVGAGI come from the germline V gene. Trimming stripped 0 bases from V and 8 bases from J, with 13 bases between. CDR3 coding DNA: TGTGCCAGCAGTTACTCGACGAGGGCGAACGGCTACACCTTC. This codes for CASSYSTRANGYTF.

The rearrangement links TRBV19 to TRBJ1-4; the D is unclear. Trimming removed 1 base from V and 7 bases from J, with 7 bases in between. CDR1 is LNHDA and CDR2 is SQIVND in the germline V gene (reference sequence). This CDR3 is 13 amino acids long. CDR3 nucleotides: TGTGCCAGTAGTATAGGACGGGTTGAAAAACTGTTTTTT. Translating gives CASSIGRVEKLFF.

The V and J genes are TRBV5-4 and TRBJ1-5; perhaps TRBD1 as D (6 bases). This CDR3 has 14 amino acids. Between the trimmed V and J ends, which lost 4 bases and 5 bases, there was a span of 13 bases. Germline V gene sequence: CDR1 SGHNT, CDR2 YYREEE (reference sequence). CDR3: CASSVQGGHQPQHF. The CDR3 DNA reads TGTGCCAGCAGCGTACAAGGGGGGCATCAGCCCCAGCATTTT.

The rearrangement links TRBV5-8 to TRBJ2-7; 10 bases match TRBD1. After removal of 2 bases from V and 3 bases from J, the junction contained 8 bases not matched to a gene. Germline V lookup: CDR1 SGHTS, CDR2 YDEGEE. This CDR3 is built from 16 residues. The CDR3 coding sequence is TGTGCCAGCAGCTTTGTCTGGGGACAGGGGCACTACGAGCAGTACTTC. This sequence encodes CASSFVWGQGHYEQYF. The full variable domain, rest sourced from reference TRBV5-8 and TRBJ2-7, is EAGVTQSPTHLIKTRGQQATLRCSPISGHTSVYWYQQALGLGLQFLLWYDEGEERNRGNFPPRFSGRQFPNYSSELNVNALELEDSALYLCASSFVWGQGHYEQYFGPGTRLTVT.

The chain carries TRBV9 and TRBJ2-3, with 11 nucleotides matching TRBD1. The germline V gene encodes CDR1 SGDLS and CDR2 YYNGEE. CDR3 size: 16 residues. The V segment lost 4 bases and the J segment 4 bases; nucleotides outside the gene matches: 8. Here the CDR3 DNA reads TGTGCCAGCAGCTTCGGACAGGGGGCTCCCCCAGATACGCAGTATTTT. Amino acid sequence: CASSFGQGAPPDTQYF.